The present T cell receptor (beta chain) was sequenced within a study of blood T cell repertoires in COVID-19 (dated by TCRdb to 2020 to 2021). Concerning the study at large: Samples from collaborators originated in the United States, Italy and Spain and spanned both the acute and convalescent phases of COVID-19. The repertoires were made available in a free public database intended to serve as a resource for research on the immune response to SARS-CoV-2. The prospective study material was composed of cDNA or gDNA derived from T cells, B-cell-depleted T cells, or PBMCs. Samples were obtained from the ongoing ImmuneRACE study (first 160 participants) and from over 1,000 subjects provided by 6 global collaborators. Where available, HLA class I and class II types were obtained from metadata supplied by the sample provider rather than from assay-based typing. The dataset comprised deeply sampled blood TCRbeta repertoires from subjects exposed to, actively infected with, or recovered from COVID-19. A de-identified subject ID, COVID-19 status, age in years and sex were almost always included in the sample metadata. Results and caveats for the whole study, not just this receptor: The amount of clinical and demographic metadata varied by source and participant and was provided uncurated.

Trimming removed 5 bases from V and 5 bases from J, leaving 9 bases between the germline ends. The CDR3 starts with the cysteine, ends with the phenylalanine, and has 13 residues. Only the CDR3 portion is preserved as DNA: 39 bases, with reading frame beginning at the first base. CDR1 is given as SEHNR and CDR2 as FQNEAQ, both from the germline V gene (reference sequence). Collaborating institutions collected whole blood in K2EDTA tubes following their own protocols. For TCRbeta analysis, collaborators shipped samples in one of three forms: frozen whole blood, isolated PBMCs, or DNA extracted from either of those sample types. TCRbeta CDR3 regions were amplified from genomic DNA by means of the immunoSEQ Assay, a bias-controlled multiplex PCR. Per the authors' processing: Nucleated cell counts per sample were estimated from amplification of reference gene primers within the assay. Sequence reads were collapsed and filtered to measure the absolute abundance of every unique TCRbeta CDR3 rearrangement. Productive Simpson clonality was computed per sample as the square root of Simpson's diversity index over productive rearrangements. TCRdb took this table from immuneACCESS and kept in-frame rearrangements with V and J called. Such tables lack part of the clones; where checked against another copy, unresolved V genes explain under half of the gap, and the rest is unexplained. V, J and clone size reflect that table, while D and trimming were determined from the DNA. The sample data list 55,000 to 75,000 clones, and approximately 80% of these were observed just once. The ten largest clones represent 15% to 20% of the sample.

To note about this clone: No antigen is known for it. The record has no base qualities; no much larger clone is one base away.

This TCR derives from a man aged 80 or over with active COVID-19. The chain uses TRBV7-9 and TRBJ1-4, with the D gene uncertain. The sample taken for sequencing was peripheral blood. The CDR3 in this case is CASSPIVNEKLFF. The bases read TGTGCCAGCAGCCCAATAGTGAATGAAAAACTGTTTTTT.